Listed here are 8 T cell receptor beta chains from one sample, sequenced in a study of cytomegalovirus exposure and HLA in healthy donors. PCR was performed using 60 Vbeta and 13 Jbeta primers. Repertoires were generated with immunoSEQ multiplex PCR, while TCRdb's copy carries only in-frame clones and drops some. The sample has roughly 200,000 clones, around 82% seen once. Source material: PBMCs. The receptors originated from a middle-aged man in good health and CMV-seronegative.

The gene calls are TRBV6-1 and TRBJ2-3, with D perhaps TRBD2 (7 bases). The CDR3 has 11 amino acids. V was pared by 0 bases and J by 14 bases, with 9 bases between. Looked up from germline, CDR1 is MNHNS and CDR2 is SASEGT. CDR3: CASSEARGGYF. The DNA of the CDR3 is TGTGCCAGCAGTGAAGCGAGGGGGGGGTATTTT.

This clone occurred a few times. This chain connects TRBV27 to TRBJ1-2, with D perhaps TRBD1 (6 bases). V was pared by 4 bases and J by 2 bases, with 20 bases between. CDR3 length equals 17 residues. The germline CDR1 and CDR2 sequences are MNHEY and SMNVEV (reference sequence). Written as DNA, the CDR3 is TGTGCCAGCAGTTCTCAGGACAGTAGTCACGTCAACTATGGCTACACCTTC. It codes for CASSSQDSSHVNYGYTF.

The chain joins TRBV11-1 to TRBJ1-1; D call uncertain. This CDR3 comprises 15 residues. CDR1 SGHAT and CDR2 FQDESV come from the germline V gene (reference sequence). V was shortened by 5 bases and J by 3 bases, with 16 bases between the two germline ends. The DNA of the CDR3 is TGTGCCAGCAGCCCACCAGCGGGGAGGGACACTGAAGCTTTCTTT. Translating gives CASSPPAGRDTEAFF.

V usage is TRBV5-1 and J usage is TRBJ2-6, with D perhaps matching TRBD2 (5 bases). Trimming shortened V by 0 bases and J by 4 bases, and 11 bases separated the two germline ends. This CDR3 is built from 16 residues. Germline lookup yields CDR1 SGHRS and CDR2 YFSETQ. CDR3 DNA sequence: TGCGCCAGCAGCTTGGAGTTGAGCGGCGGGGCCAACGTCCTGACTTTC. Its translation is CASSLELSGGANVLTF.

The chain links TRBV23-1 to TRBJ2-7; TRBD2 might be the D (6 bases). TRBV23-1 is an ORF, with its function uncertain. V was clipped by 7 bases and J by 2 bases, with 15 bases between them. This CDR3 has 14 amino acids. The CDR3 spells CASNRDSRPYEQYF. In nucleotides, the CDR3 is TGCGCCAGCAATCGGGACTCCCGCCCCTACGAGCAGTACTTC.

The V call is TRBV5-1, the J call TRBJ1-1, with D possibly TRBD1 on 6 matching bases. V gave up 6 bases and J gave up 1 base, with 13 bases separating them. The CDR3 totals 14 residues. Germline V gene sequence: CDR1 SGHRS, CDR2 YFSETQ. The CDR3 DNA reads as TGCGCCAGCACGAGAACAGGGTCGAACACTGAAGCTTTCTTT. The encoded protein is CASTRTGSNTEAFF.

The chain is built from TRBV5-4 and TRBJ2-7, with 8 positions matching TRBD2. Germline CDR1 is SGHNT and CDR2 is YYREEE (reference sequence). The CDR3 covers 15 residues. V lost 4 bases, J lost 2 bases, and 8 bases stayed unmatched. CDR3 DNA sequence: TGTGCCAGCAGCCCCGGGACTAGTTCTCCCTACGAGCAGTACTTC. It codes for CASSPGTSSPYEQYF.

V is TRBV5-1 and J is TRBJ1-2, with D possibly being TRBD1 (6 bases). CDR1 is SGHRS, CDR2 YFSETQ, per germline. Trimming took off 5 bases at V and 4 bases at J, with 21 bases between the two ends. This CDR3 has 16 residues. CDR3 sequence: CASSPQLGGLGYGYTF. The CDR3 DNA reads TGCGCCAGCAGTCCTCAACTGGGGGGGCTGGGCTATGGCTACACCTTC. The whole variable domain, remainder taken from reference TRBV5-1 and TRBJ1-2, is KAGVTQTPRYLIKTRGQQVTLSCSPISGHRSVSWYQQTPGQGLQFLFEYFSETQRNKGNFPGRFSGRQFSNSRSEMNVSTLELGDSALYLCASSPQLGGLGYGYTFGSGTRLTVV.